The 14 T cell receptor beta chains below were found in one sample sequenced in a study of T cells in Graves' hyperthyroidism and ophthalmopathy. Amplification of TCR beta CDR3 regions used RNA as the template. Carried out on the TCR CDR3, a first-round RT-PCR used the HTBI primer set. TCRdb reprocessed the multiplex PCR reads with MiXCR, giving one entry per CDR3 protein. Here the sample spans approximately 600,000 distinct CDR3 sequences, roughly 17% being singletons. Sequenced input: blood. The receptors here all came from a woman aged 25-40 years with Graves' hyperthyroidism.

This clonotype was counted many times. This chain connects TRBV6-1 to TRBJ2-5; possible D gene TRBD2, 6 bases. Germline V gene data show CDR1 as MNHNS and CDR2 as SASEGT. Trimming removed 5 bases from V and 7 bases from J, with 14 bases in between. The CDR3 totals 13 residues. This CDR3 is CASSFAEGGTQYF. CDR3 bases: TGTGCCAGCAGTTTCGCGGAGGGAGGGACCCAGTACTTC.

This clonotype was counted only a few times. This chain's CDR3 is CASSPGPGYEQYF. CDR3 bases: TGTGCCAGCAGCCCTGGACCGGGCTACGAGCAGTACTTC. V is TRBV5-6 and J is TRBJ2-7; D gene ambiguous. V lost 4 bases and J 3 bases, leaving 11 bases between the germline ends. The CDR3 length is 13 residues. Germline assignment: CDR1 SGHDT and CDR2 YYEEEE.

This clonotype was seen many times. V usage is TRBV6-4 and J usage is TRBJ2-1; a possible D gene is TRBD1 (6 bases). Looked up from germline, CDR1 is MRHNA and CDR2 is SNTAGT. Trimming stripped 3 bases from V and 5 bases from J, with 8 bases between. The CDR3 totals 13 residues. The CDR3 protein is CASSEGQNNEQFF. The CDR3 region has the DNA TGTGCCAGCAGTGAGGGACAAAACAATGAGCAGTTCTTC.

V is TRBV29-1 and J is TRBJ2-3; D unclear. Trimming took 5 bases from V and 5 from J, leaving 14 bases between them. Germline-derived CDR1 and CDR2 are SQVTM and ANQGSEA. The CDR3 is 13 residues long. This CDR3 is CSVPGGLQDTQYF. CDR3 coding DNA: TGCAGCGTTCCCGGCGGTTTGCAAGATACGCAGTATTTT.

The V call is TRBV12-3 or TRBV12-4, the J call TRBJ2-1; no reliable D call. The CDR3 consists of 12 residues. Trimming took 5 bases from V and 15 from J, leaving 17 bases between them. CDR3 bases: TGTGCCAGCAGTCATCGCTGGGCGAGGCCGTTCTTC. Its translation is CASSHRWARPFF.

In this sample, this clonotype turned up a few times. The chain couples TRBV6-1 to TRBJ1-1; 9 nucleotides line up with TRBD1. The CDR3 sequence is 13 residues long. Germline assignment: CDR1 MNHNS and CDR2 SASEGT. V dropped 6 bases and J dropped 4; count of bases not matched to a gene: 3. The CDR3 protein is CASRMTGGTEAFF. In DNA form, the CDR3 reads TGTGCCAGCAGGATGACAGGGGGCACTGAAGCTTTCTTT.

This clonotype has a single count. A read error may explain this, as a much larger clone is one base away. As DNA, the CDR3 is TGTGCCACCAGCAGAAACTCGGGAAAGGTGGTCTATGGCTACACCTTC. Translation gives CATSRNSGKVVYGYTF. V usage is TRBV15 and J usage is TRBJ1-2, with no clear D. Per germline, CDR1 LNHNV and CDR2 YYDKDF (reference sequence). The CDR3 is made up of 16 amino acids. Between the trimmed V and J ends, which lost 2 bases and 4 bases, there was a span of 17 bases.

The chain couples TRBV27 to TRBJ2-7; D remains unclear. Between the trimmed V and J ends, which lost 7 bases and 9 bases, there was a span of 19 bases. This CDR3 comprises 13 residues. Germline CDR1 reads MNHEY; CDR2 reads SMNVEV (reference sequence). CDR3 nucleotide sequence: TGTGCCAGCACCCCGGCTGCCCAAAGTAGGCAGTACTTC. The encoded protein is CASTPAAQSRQYF.

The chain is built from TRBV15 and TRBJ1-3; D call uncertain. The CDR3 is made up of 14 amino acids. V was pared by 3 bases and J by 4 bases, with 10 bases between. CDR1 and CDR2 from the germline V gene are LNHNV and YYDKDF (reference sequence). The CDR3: CATSSRVSGNTIYF. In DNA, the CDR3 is TGTGCCACCAGCAGTAGGGTATCAGGAAACACCATATATTTT.

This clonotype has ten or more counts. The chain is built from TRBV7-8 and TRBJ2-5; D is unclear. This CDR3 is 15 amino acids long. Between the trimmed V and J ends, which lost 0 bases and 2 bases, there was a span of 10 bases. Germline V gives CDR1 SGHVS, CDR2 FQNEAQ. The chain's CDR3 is CASSLAGRPQETQYF. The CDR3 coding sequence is TGTGCCAGCAGCTTAGCGGGCAGACCTCAAGAGACCCAGTACTTC.

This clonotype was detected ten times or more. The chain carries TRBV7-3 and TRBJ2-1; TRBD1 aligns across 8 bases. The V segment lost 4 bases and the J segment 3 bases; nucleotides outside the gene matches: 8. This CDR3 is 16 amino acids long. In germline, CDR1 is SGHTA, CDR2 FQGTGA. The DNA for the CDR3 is TGTGCCAGCAGCTCCCAGGGGGCGCATGGCTACAATGAGCAGTTCTTC. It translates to CASSSQGAHGYNEQFF.

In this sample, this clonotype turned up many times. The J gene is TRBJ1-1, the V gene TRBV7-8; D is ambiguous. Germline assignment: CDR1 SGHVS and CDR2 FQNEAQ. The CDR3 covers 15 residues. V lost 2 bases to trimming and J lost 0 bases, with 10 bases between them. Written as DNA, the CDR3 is TGTGCCAGCAGCTTATGGCGGAACATGAACACTGAAGCTTTCTTT. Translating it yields CASSLWRNMNTEAFF.

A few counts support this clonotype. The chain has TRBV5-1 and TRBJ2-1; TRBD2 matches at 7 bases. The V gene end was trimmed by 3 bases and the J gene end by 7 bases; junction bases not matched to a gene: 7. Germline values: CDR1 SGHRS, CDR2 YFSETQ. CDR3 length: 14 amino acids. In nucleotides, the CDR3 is TGCGCCAGCAGCTCAAGCGGGACCCGGAATGAGCAGTTCTTC. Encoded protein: CASSSSGTRNEQFF.

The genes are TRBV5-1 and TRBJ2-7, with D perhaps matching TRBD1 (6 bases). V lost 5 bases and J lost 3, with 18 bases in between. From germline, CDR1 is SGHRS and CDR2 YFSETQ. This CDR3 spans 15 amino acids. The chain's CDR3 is CASRSSPGAGYEQYF. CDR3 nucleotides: TGCGCCAGCAGAAGTAGCCCAGGGGCTGGCTACGAGCAGTACTTC.